This T cell receptor (beta chain) was identified during a study of OX40 agonist ivuxolimab in advanced cancers. There are 18 residues in the CDR3. The V gene end was trimmed by 2 bases and the J gene end by 2 bases; junction bases not matched to a gene: 13. Germline V CDR1 and CDR2: LNHDA, SQIVND (reference sequence). Clones were sequenced by immunoSEQ multiplex PCR, and TCRdb holds only the in-frame ones, with some missing. This table has 35,000 to 50,000 clones, approximately 86% appearing once. The sequencing here drew on CD4+ or CD8+ T cells sorted from blood, taken in a trial of the OX40 agonist ivuxolimab. The clonotype originates from an adult with an advanced solid tumor such as melanoma, head and neck, liver or kidney cancer. The chain joins TRBV19 to TRBJ2-3; 7 nucleotides agree with TRBD2. Here the CDR3 DNA reads TGTGCCAGTAGTATAAACCCCACCCTAGCGGAGATCACAGATACGCAGTATTTT. Translation: CASSINPTLAEITDTQYF.